This TCR beta chain emerged from a study of shared clonotypes between healthy human individuals (dated by TCRdb to about 2020). About the investigation overall: The cohort included three men and a couple of women between 18 and 49 years of age. For each donor, CD4 naive and CD4 memory were each run on three plates, CD8 naive on two plates, and CD8 memory on one plate. Different laboratories and diverse techniques were used to prepare libraries and sequence TCR repertoires, to increase sequencing depth and limit assay-specific biases. The study deeply sequenced blood TCR repertoires of about 5 healthy adults to estimate repertoire size and the extent of clonotype sharing between individuals. Between about 0.8 and 8.9 billion PBMCs per donor were obtained by leukapheresis.

The donors were healthy, HIV-negative adults who had no recently reported acute infections or vaccinations. Only Caucasian adults living in Nashville, Tennessee, USA were represented among the donors. CD8 memory samples combined magnetically selected CD45RO+ cells with CCR7-negative CD45RA+ effector memory (TemRA) cells. Blood was collected by leukapheresis, and PBMCs were isolated by Ficoll-Histopaque density gradient centrifugation and then cryopreserved in liquid nitrogen vapor phase. Analytical flow cytometry was used to check the purity and quantity of every magnetically sorted T cell population. From each sorted fraction, genomic DNA was isolated and quantified by UV absorbance on a Nanodrop 2000c. Using the deep immunoSEQ assay, TCR CDR3 regions were amplified from genomic DNA by multiplex PCR. For each cell subset, the extracted genomic DNA was distributed evenly across all wells of several immunoSEQ 96-well plates, and each plate served as one replicate. For sorted subsets, each replicate PCR was loaded with around 200 ng genomic DNA, equivalent to 32,000 or so T cell genomes. Purified libraries were quantified with a Qubit 3.0 fluorometer, sized on a Bioanalyzer 2100, and re-quantified with the KAPA Library Quantification kit. Every immunoSEQ 96-well plate was sequenced on a separate single-read 150-cycle Illumina NextSeq 550 flow cell. The study's processing was this. Because the immunoSEQ output held only junctional sequences and lacked quality scores, the filtering could not match the filtering applied to full-length reads. Sequences were annotated with PyIR, a Python wrapper for IgBLAST v1.9, using IMGT germline references to assign V/J genes and CDR3. Any read was removed if the V/J assignment was weak (E-value above 1e-6), the CDR3 was missing, or the read contained stop codons, out-of-frame junctions, or ambiguous translated residues. A V3J clonotype was defined by an identical inferred V gene, J gene, and CDR3 amino acid sequence. Percentage overlap between repertoires was computed as shared unique clonotypes divided by the size of the smaller repertoire. Repertoire richness was assessed with RTK rarefaction, the Chao1 estimator, and Recon v2.1 estimates of unobserved clonotypes. Generation probabilities were computed with OLGA for all TCRbeta clonotypes obtained by the gDNA method from four donors. TCRdb carries this immuneACCESS record with in-frame sequences only. Its versions omit some clonotypes, under half of them owing to an unresolved V gene in the studies checked, with the rest unexplained. Clone size and the V and J calls come from that table; the DNA yielded D and trimming. Within this sample are fewer than 350,000 clones, with around 90% of them counted one time only. The leading ten clones occupy about 16% of the sample.

Relative to germline, V is 4 bases shorter and J is 14 bases shorter, with 12 bases between their ends. The CDR3 contains 11 residues, cysteine and phenylalanine counted. Just CDR3 DNA is preserved here, 33 bases in frame from base 1. CDR1 and CDR2 are drawn from the germline V gene (reference sequence): GTSNPN, SVGIG. On this clone itself: The specificity of this receptor is unknown. No much larger clone is present one base from it, and per-base qualities are unavailable.

General findings and caveats noted by the study authors: Sharing across a few donors was observed for approximately 5% of naive CD4, 3% to 3.5% of naive CD8, 2% to 2.5% of memory CD4, and around 0.4% of memory CD8 clonotypes. Sampling was restricted to blood, and TCR repertoires in tissue are likely to differ from TCR repertoires in blood. Compared with non-shared clonotypes, clonotypes shared by all four sorted-subset donors had higher generation probabilities. The genetic and exposure-history diversity represented was limited by the small number of donors. Pairwise subsampling indicated that sequencing depth was expected to affect the degree of clonotype sharing among donors. Larger estimated clonotype richness was generally found for naive subsets than for memory subsets. Incomplete sequencing was indicated by rarefaction of sorted-subset datasets, despite the large sequencing depth.

The sequencing input was memory CD8+ T cells sorted from blood. The sample's cell subset or site label, decoded: CD45RO+ cells pooled with CCR7-negative TemRA cells. The rearranged segments are TRBV30 and TRBJ1-6; the D gene is perhaps TRBD1, on 5 matching bases. The clonotype comes from a man between 18 and 29 years old in good health. The DNA sequence is given as TGTGCCTGGACGGAGAAGGGGACCCTCCACTTT. Translation gives CAWTEKGTLHF. The CDR3, completed at both ends by the reference TRBV30 and TRBJ1-6 genes, gives the full variable domain SQTIHQWPATLVQPVGSPLSLECTVEGTSNPNLYWYRQAAGRGLQLLFYSVGIGQISSEVPQNLSASRPQDRQFILSSKKLLLSDSGFYLCAWTEKGTLHFGNGTRLTVT.